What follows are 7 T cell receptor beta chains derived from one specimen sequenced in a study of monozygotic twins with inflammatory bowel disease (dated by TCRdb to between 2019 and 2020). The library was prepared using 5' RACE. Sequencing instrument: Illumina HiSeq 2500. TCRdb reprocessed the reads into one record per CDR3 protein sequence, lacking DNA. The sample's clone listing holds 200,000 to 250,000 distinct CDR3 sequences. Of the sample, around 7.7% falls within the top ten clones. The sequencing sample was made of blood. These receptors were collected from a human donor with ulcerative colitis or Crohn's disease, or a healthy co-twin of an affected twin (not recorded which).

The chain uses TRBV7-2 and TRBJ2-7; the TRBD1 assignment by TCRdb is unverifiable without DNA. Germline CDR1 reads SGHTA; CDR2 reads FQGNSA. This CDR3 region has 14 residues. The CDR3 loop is CASSFASPGDEQYF.

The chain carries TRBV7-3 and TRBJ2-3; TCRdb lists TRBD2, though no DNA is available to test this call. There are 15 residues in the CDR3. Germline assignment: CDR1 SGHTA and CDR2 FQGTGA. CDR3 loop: CASSLQGGGTDTQYF.

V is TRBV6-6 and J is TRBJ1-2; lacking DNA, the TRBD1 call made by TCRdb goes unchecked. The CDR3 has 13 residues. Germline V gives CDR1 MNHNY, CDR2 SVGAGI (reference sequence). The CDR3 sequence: CASSPGYDLSYTF.

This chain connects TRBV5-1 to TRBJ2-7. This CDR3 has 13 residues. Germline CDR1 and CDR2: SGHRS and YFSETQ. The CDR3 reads CASSLDGAYEQYF.

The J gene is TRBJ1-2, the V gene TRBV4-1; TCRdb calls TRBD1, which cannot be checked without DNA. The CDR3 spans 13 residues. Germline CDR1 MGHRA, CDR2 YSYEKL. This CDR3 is CASSQPARPGYTF.

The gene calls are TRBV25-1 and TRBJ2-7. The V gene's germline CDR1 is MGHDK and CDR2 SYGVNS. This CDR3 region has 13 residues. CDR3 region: CASSERNPYEQYF.

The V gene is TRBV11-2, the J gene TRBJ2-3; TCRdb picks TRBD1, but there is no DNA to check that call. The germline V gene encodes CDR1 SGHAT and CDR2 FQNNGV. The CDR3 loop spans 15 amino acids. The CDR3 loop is CASSLAPGAPYTQYF.